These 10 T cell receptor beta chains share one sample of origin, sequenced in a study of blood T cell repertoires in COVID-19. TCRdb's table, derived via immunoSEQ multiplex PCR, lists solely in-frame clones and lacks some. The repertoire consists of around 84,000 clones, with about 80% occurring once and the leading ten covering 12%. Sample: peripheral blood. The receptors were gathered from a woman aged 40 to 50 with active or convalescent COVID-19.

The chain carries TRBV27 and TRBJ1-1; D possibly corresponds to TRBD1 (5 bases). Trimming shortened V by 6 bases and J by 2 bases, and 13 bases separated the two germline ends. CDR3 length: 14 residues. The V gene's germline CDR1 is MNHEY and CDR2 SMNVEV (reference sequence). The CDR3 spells CASRLGQLNTEAFF. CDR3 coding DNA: TGTGCCAGCAGACTCGGACAACTCAACACTGAAGCTTTCTTT.

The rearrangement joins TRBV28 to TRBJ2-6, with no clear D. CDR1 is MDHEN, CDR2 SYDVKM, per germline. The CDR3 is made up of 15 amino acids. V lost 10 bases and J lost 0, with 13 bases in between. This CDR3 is CATFNSGSGANVLTF. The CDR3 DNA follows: TGTGCCACCTTCAATTCGGGCTCTGGGGCCAACGTCCTGACTTTC.

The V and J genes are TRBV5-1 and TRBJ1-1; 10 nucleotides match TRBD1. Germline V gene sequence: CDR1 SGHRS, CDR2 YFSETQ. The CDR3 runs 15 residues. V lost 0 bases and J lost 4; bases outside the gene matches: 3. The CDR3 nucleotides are TGCGCCAGCAGCTTGGCGGGACAGGGGTTCACTGAAGCTTTCTTT. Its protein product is CASSLAGQGFTEAFF.

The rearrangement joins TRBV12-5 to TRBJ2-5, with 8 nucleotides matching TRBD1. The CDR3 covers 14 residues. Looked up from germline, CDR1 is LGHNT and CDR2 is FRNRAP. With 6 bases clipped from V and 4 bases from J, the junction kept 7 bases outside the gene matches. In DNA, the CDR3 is TGTGCTAGTGGAAAGGGACAGGCCCTAGAGACCCAGTACTTC. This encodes CASGKGQALETQYF.

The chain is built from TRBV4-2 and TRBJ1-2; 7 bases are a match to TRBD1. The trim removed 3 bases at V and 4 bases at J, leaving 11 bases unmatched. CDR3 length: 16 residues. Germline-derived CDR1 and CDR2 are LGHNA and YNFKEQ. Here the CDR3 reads CASSQGDSPIRYGYTF. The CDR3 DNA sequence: TGTGCCAGCAGCCAGGGGGACAGCCCAATCCGCTATGGCTACACCTTC.

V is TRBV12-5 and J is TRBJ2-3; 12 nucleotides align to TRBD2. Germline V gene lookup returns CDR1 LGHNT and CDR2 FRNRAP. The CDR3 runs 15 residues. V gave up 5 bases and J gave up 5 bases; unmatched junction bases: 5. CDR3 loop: CASGNPGLAGDTQYF. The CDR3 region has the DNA TGTGCTAGTGGTAATCCGGGACTAGCGGGAGATACGCAGTATTTT.

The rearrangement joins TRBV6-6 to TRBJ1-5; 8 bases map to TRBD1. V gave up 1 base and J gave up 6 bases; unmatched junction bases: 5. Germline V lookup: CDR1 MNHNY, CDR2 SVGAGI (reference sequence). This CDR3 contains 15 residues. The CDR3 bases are TGTGCCAGCAGTTACTTAACAGGGGGAGCTCAGCCCCAGCATTTT. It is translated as CASSYLTGGAQPQHF.

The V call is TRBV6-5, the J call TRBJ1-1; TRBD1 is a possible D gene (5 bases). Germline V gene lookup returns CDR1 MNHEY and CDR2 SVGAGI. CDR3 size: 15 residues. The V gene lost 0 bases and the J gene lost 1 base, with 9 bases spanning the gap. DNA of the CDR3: TGTGCCAGCAGTTACTCAGGAACAGGGAACACTGAAGCTTTCTTT. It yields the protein CASSYSGTGNTEAFF.

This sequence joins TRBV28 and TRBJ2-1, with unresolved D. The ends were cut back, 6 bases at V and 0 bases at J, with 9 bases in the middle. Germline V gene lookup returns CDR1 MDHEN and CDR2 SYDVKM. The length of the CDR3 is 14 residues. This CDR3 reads CASSPFSSYNEQFF. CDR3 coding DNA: TGTGCCAGCAGCCCCTTTAGCTCCTACAATGAGCAGTTCTTC.

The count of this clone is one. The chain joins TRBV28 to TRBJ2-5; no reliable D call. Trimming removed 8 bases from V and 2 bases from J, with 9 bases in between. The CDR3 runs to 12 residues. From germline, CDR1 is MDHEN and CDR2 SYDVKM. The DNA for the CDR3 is TGTGCCAGCCGTAGTAGACAAGAGACCCAGTACTTC. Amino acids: CASRSRQETQYF.